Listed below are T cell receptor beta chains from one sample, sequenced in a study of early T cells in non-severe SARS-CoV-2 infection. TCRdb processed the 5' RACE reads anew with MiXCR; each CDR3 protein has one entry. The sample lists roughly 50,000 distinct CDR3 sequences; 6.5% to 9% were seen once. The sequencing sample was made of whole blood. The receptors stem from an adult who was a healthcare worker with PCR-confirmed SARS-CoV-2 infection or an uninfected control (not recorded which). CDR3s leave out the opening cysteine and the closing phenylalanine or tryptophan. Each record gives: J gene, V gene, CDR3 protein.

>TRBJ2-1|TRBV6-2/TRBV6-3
ASSHAFSYNEQF
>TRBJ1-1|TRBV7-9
ASSPSTANTEAF
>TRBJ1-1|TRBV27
ASSRVWGTEAF
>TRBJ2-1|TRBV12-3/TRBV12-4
ASSGLGHEQF
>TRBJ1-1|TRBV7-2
ASSLARNTEAF
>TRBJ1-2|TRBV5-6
ASSQDSLNYGYT
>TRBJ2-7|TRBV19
ASSVSQTLNAYEQY
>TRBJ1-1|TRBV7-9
ASFLTDLNTEAF
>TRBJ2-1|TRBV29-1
SVEVSGFGEQF
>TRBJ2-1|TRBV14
ASSQDPSGRYNEQF
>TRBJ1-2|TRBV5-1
ASSLAANYGYT
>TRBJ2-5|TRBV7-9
ASSLNPIQETQY
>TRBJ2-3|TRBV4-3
ASSQGSSGRDTQY
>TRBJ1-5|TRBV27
ASRGEGLLRNQPQH
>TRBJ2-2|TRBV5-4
ASSLIAGGHKTGELF
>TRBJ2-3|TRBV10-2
ASSDRQGHHTQY
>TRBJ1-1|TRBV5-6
ASSLAVNTEAF
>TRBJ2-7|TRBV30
AWSVRNEQY
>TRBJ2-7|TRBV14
ASSQGVWDRGSSEQY
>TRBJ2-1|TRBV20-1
SAETSGRPNNEQF
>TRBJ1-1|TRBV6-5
ASSYQGPTEAF
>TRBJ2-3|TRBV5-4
ASSLDLAEDTQY
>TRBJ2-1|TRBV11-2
ASSLTLTYNEQF
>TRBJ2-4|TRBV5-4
ASSPDRTGGYKNIQY
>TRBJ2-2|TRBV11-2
ASSLAPTNTGELF
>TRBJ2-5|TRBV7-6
ASPSTRIFSICEETQY
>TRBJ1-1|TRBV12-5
ASGFPHRNTEAF
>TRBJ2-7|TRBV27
ASSLRQGGEQY
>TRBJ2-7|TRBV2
ASSLGQGHEQY
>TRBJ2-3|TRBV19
ASSTLGTDTQY
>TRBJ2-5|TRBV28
AIGRIETQY
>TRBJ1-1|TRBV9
ASSVGRTFNTEAF
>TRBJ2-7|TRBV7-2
ASSQLGQQY
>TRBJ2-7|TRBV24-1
ATSDVGQGADEQY
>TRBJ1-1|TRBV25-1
ASRATDRVNTEAF
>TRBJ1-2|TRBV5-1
ASRTAGILYGYT
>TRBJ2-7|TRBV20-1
SATDRSEGIEQY
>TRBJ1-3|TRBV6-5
ASRRNLAGNTIY
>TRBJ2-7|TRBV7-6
ASSPLLRGSRYEQY
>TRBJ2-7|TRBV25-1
ASSEWDGTSYEQY
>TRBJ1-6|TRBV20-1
SARRTADNSPLH
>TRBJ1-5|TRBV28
ASSRRDNQPQH
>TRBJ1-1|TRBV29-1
SALNRVGTEAF
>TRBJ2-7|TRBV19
ASSIIGESSYEQY
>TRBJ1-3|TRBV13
ASSLDRGQGARNTIY
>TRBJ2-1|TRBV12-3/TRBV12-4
ASSPFTSGSSYNEQF
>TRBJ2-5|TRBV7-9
ASSSSQDRGETQY
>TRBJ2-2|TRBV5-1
ASSLGASAGELF
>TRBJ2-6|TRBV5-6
ASSPGVSGANVLT
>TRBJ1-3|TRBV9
ASSESTGVGNTIY
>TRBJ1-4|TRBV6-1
ASSERAGLEKLF
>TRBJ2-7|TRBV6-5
ASSQTSGTYEQY
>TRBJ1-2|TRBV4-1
ASSQTGPMILGYT
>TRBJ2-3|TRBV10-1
ASSEGPGDTQY
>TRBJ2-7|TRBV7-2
ASSLAVPGIYEQY
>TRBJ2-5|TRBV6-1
ASSRDWDKETQY
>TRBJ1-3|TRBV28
ASSSLQGSGNTIY
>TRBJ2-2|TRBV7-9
ASSLLDTGELF
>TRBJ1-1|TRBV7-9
ASSSAGNTEAF
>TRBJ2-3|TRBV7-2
ASSLWTGKEDTQY